This T cell receptor (beta chain) was profiled in a study of T-cell reconstitution after alpha-beta-depleted transplantation in children. Preparation of the TCRbeta library was carried out with unique molecular identifiers. A single record per CDR3 protein comes from TCRdb applying MiXCR to the PCR reads. The sample records about 98,000 distinct CDR3 sequences, 4.5% to 7.5% being singletons. Findings and caveats of the study: At one year after transplant, newly produced T cells mostly accounted for T-cell counts and diversity. Recipient T cells and thymic progenitors that survived gave rise to the high TCRbeta diversity observed at day 60 in some patients. Reportedly, roughly two months post-transplant, alpha-beta T cells arose from several hundred expanded graft clones.

This clonotype was seen at least ten times. Its antigen is as yet unknown. Sequenced here: PBMCs, mostly from graft donor cells, sampled 60 days after TCRalphabeta/CD19-depleted stem cell transplant. This sequence was found in a female patient aged 2-15 years who had a stem cell transplant for Fanconi anemia, so the T cells may come from the graft donor.

CDR3 nucleotides: TGTGCCAGCAGGGCGACTAGCGGGCTGTACGAGCAGTACTTC. Its translation is CASRATSGLYEQYF. V is TRBV12-3 or TRBV12-4 and J is TRBJ2-7, with 10 bases matching TRBD2. The CDR3 is made up of 14 amino acids. J lost 4 bases, V lost 6 bases, and 6 bases had no gene match.